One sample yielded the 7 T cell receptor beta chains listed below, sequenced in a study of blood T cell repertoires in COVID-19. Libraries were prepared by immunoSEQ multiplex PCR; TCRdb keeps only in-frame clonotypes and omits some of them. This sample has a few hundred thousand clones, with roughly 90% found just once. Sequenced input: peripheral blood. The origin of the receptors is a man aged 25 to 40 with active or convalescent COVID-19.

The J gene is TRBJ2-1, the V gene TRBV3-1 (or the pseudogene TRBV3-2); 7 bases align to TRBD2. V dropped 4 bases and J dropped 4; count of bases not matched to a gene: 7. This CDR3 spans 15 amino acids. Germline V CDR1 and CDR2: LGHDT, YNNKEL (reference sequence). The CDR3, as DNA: TGTGCCAGCAGCCCAGCGGGACGAAGGTACAATGAGCAGTTCTTC. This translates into CASSPAGRRYNEQFF.

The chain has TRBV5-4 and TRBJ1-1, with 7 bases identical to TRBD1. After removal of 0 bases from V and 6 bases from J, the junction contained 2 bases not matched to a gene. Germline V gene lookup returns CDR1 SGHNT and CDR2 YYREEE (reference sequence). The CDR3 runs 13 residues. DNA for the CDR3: TGTGCCAGCAGCTTGGGAACAGGGGCTGAAGCTTTCTTT. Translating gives CASSLGTGAEAFF.

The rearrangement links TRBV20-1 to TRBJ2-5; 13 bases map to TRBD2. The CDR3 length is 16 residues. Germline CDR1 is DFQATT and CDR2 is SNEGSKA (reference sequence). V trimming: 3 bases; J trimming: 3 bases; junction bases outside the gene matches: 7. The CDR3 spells CSASPPGTSGEETQYF. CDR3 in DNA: TGCAGTGCTAGTCCCCCGGGGACTAGCGGGGAAGAGACCCAGTACTTC.

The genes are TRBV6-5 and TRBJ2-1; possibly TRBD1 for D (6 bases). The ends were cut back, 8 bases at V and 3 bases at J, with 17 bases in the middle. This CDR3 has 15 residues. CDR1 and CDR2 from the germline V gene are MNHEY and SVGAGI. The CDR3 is CASSRADRDYNEQFF. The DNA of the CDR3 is TGTGCCAGCTCTCGTGCGGACAGAGACTACAATGAGCAGTTCTTC.

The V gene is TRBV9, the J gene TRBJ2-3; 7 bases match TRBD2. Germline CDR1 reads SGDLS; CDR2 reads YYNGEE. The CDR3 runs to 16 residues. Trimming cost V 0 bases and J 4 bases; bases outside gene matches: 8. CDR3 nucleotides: TGTGCCAGCAGCGTAGCCGCGGGGGTTAGCGCAGATACGCAGTATTTT. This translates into CASSVAAGVSADTQYF.

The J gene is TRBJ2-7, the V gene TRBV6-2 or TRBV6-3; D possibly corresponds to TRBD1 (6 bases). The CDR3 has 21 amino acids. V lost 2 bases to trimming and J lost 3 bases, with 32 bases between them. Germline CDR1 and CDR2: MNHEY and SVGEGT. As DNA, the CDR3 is TGTGCCAGCAGTTACGACAGGATACCTTCGGGCCCAGCGATCGCGAACTACGAGCAGTACTTC. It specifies CASSYDRIPSGPAIANYEQYF.

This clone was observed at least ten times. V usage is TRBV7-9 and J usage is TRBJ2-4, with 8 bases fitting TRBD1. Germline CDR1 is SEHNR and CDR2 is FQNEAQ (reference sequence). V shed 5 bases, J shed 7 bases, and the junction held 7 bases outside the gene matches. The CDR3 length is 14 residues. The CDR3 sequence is CASSRGQGENIQYF. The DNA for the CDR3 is TGTGCCAGCAGCCGCGGACAGGGAGAGAACATTCAGTACTTC.